This TCR beta chain stems from a study of a mutant IDH1 vaccine in newly diagnosed glioma. The overall study: Radiotherapy alone preceded vaccination by 4-6 weeks; alternatively, vaccination started with temozolomide cycles. A roughly 62% male, about 40% female split and a mean age of about 44 years characterized treated patients. Earlier care involved radiotherapy, temozolomide, or both, and the majority received both.

Time point given: week 11, during vaccination. All doses held 300 ug of mutant IDH1 20-mer peptide, with topical imiquimod. Repertoires were generated with immunoSEQ multiplex PCR, while TCRdb's copy carries only in-frame clones and drops some. Here the sample spans about 130,000 clones, about four fifths being singletons. Looked up from germline, CDR1 is MNHNY and CDR2 is SVGAGI (reference sequence). The junction had 8 bases not matched to a gene; V was cut back by 6 bases and J by 7 bases. The CDR3 has 13 amino acids. A remark on this clone: Its matching antigen is unknown.

The chain links TRBV6-6 to TRBJ1-1; 7 nucleotides line up with TRBD1. This sequence was found in a man aged 40-49 years with glioma. Here the sequenced sample was PBMCs, taken from a glioma patient whose treatment included an IDH1 peptide vaccine. The CDR3 protein is CASSLTGAGEAFF. The CDR3 nucleotides are TGTGCCAGCAGCCTAACAGGGGCAGGTGAAGCTTTCTTT.